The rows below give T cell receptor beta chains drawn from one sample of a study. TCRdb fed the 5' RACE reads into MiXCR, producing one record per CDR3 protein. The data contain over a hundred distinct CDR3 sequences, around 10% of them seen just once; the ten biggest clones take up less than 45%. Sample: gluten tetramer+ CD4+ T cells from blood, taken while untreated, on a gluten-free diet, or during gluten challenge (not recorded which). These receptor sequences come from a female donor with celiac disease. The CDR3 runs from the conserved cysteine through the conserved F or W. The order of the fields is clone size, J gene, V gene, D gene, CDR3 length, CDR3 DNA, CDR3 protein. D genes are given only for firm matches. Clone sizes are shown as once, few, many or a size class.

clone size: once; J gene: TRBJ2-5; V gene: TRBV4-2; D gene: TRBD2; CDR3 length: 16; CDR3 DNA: TGTGCCAGCAGCCAATGGGTTGCTAGCGGAGAAGAGACCCAGTACTTC; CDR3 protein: CASSQWVASGEETQYF
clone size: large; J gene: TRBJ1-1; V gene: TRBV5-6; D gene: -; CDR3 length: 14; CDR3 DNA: TGTGCCAGCAGCTTTGGGCCCTTAGGATCTGAAGCTTTCTTT; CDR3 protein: CASSFGPLGSEAFF
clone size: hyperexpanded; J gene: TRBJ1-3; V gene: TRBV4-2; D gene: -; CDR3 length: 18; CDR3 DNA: TGTGCCAGCAGCCACGCTACCGGGACTGCCTACTCTGGAAACACCATATATTTT; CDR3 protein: CASSHATGTAYSGNTIYF